A single sample is the source of the 2 T cell receptor beta chains below, sequenced in a study of T cells after yellow fever vaccination (dated 2019 in TCRdb). This specimen's treatment or condition label, interpreted: live attenuated yellow fever vaccine strain. The library was obtained by 5' RACE. The sequencing machine was an Illumina HiSeq 2500. In TCRdb, the public reads were trimmed at Q25 with fastp and aligned with MiXCR, with productive beta chains retained. Rows are combined by CDR3 protein, so each entry shows the most common genes and DNA. Across this sample there are 360,000 or so distinct CDR3 sequences, with 9.5% to 13% seen only once. The ten largest account for more than 15% of the sample. The specimen comprised PBMCs, sampled on the day of the first yellow fever vaccination. These receptors came from a man between 18 and 29 years old who received the YFV17D yellow fever vaccine.

The genes are TRBV6-1 and TRBJ1-1; D may be TRBD1 (6 bases). This CDR3 has 16 amino acids. Germline V lookup: CDR1 MNHNS, CDR2 SASEGT. Trimming removed 9 bases at V and 0 bases at J, with 20 bases between. CDR3 in amino acids: CASFAPNRVLNTEAFF. The CDR3 region has the DNA TGTGCCAGTTTCGCTCCAAACAGGGTCTTGAACACTGAAGCTTTCTTT.

The rearrangement joins TRBV11-2 to TRBJ2-7; maybe TRBD2 (6 bases). The CDR3 sequence is 16 residues long. Germline CDR1 reads SGHAT; CDR2 reads FQNNGV. The V end lost 5 bases, the J end lost 0 bases, and 17 bases lay between the germline ends. CDR3 nucleotide sequence: TGTGCCAGCAGCCCCATTTCCCGGCGGGGCTCCTACGAGCAGTACTTC. It encodes CASSPISRRGSYEQYF.